This record concerns one T cell receptor (beta chain) sequence. Its antigen is as yet unknown. These data belong to a study of blood T cells in healthy people across ages. Alongside a J-beta primer mix, a sample-barcoded 5' primer served in a second PCR lasting about 7 to 11 cycles. TCRdb re-analysed the 5' RACE reads in MiXCR, keeping a single row per CDR3 protein. The profile covers 920,000 or so distinct CDR3 sequences, with 45% appearing a single time and approximately 17% taken by the ten largest. Broader study findings: Across the age range, TCR beta diversity per million T cells fell in a roughly linear way.

V was pared by 4 bases and J by 2 bases, with 16 bases between. Germline loops: CDR1 SGHRS, CDR2 YFSETQ. This CDR3 is built from 15 residues. This sequence was found in a woman in her sixties or seventies in good health. Sequencing was performed on blood. The genes are TRBV5-1 and TRBJ2-7; unclear D gene. CDR3 amino acids: CASSPAGAGAYEQYF. CDR3 nucleotide sequence: TGCGCCAGCAGCCCGGCCGGTGCAGGCGCCTACGAGCAGTACTTC.